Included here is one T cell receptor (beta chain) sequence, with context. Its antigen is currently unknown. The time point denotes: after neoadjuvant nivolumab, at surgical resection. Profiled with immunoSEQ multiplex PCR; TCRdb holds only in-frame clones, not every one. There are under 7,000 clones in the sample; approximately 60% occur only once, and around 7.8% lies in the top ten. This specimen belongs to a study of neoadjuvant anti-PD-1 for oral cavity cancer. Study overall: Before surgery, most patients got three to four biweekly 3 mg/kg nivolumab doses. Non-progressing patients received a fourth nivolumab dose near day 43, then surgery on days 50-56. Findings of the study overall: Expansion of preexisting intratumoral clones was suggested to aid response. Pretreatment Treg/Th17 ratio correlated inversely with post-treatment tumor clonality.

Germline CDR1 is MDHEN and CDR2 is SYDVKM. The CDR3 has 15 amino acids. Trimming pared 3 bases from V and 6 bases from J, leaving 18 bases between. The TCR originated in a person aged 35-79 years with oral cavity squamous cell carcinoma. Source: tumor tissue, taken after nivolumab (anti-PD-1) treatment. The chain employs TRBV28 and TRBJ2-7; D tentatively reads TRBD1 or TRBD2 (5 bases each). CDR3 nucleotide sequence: TGTGCCAGCAGTTTCGCCGGGACCGCCCCGGCCGAGCAGTACTTC. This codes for CASSFAGTAPAEQYF.